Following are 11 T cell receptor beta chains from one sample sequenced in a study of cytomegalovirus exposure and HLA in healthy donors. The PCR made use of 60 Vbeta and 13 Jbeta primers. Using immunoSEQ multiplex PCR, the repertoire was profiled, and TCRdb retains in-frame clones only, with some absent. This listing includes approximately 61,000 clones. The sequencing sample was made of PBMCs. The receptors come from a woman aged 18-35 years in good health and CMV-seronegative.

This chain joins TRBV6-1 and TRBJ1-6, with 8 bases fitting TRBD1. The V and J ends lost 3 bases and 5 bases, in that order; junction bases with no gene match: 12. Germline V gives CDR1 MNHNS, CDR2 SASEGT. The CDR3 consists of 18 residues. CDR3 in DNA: TGTGCCAGCAGTGAGGACAGGGTTACGAGTATTGATAATTCACCCCTCCACTTT. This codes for CASSEDRVTSIDNSPLHF.

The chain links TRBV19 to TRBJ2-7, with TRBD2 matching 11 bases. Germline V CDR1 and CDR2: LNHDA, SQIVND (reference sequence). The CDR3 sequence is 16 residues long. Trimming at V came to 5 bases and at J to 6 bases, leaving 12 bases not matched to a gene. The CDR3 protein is CASSLNLAGGASEQYF. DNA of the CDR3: TGTGCCAGTAGTCTCAACCTAGCGGGAGGAGCAAGCGAGCAGTACTTC.

In DNA form, the CDR3 reads TGCGCCAGCAGTGAGCCGGCTAGCGGGGGGCTGAACATTCAGTACTTC. The encoded protein is CASSEPASGGLNIQYF. The rearrangement links TRBV10-2 to TRBJ2-4, with 11 bases lining up with TRBD2. V shed 2 bases, J shed 7 bases, and the junction held 7 bases outside the gene matches. CDR3 length: 16 amino acids. Per germline, CDR1 WSHSY and CDR2 SAAADI.

The CDR3, as DNA: TGCGCCAGCAGCTTGCCCCCGAATGGCGGGGGGGCAGATACGCAGTATTTT. Encoded protein: CASSLPPNGGGADTQYF. The chain employs TRBV5-1 and TRBJ2-3, with 9 bases that match TRBD2. V lost 1 base, J lost 4 bases, and 10 bases stayed unmatched. The CDR3 consists of 17 residues. Germline-derived CDR1 and CDR2 are SGHRS and YFSETQ.

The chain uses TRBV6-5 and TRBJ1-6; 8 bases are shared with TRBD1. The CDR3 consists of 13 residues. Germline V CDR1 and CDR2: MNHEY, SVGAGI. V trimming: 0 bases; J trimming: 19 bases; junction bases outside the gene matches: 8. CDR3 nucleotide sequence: TGTGCCAGCAGTTACTCCGCAGCGACAGGGGTTCACTTT. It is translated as CASSYSAATGVHF.

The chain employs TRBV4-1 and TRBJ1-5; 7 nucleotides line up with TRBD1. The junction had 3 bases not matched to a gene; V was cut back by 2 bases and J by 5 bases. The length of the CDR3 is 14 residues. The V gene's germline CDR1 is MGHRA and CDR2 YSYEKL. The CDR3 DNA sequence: TGCGCCAGCAGCCAACGAACAGGGGATCAGCCCCAGCATTTT. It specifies CASSQRTGDQPQHF.

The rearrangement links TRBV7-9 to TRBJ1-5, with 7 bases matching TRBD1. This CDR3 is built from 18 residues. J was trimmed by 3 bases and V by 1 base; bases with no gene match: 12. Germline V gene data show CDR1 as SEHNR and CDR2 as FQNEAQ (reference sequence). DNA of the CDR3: TGTGCCAGCAGCTTAGGGACAGGTTTTCTGGGAAACAATCAGCCCCAGCATTTT. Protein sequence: CASSLGTGFLGNNQPQHF.

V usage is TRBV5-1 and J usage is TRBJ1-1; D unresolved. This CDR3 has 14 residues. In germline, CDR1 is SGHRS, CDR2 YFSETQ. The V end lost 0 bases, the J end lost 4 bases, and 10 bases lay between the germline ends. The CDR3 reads CASSLAGIFTEAFF. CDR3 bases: TGCGCCAGCAGCTTGGCGGGGATATTCACTGAAGCTTTCTTT.

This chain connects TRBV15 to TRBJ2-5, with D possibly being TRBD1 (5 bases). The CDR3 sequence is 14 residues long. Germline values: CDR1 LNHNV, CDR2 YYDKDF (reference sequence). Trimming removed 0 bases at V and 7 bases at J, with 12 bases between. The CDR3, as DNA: TGTGCCACCAGCAGAGATCAGGGATACGGGACCCAGTACTTC. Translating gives CATSRDQGYGTQYF.

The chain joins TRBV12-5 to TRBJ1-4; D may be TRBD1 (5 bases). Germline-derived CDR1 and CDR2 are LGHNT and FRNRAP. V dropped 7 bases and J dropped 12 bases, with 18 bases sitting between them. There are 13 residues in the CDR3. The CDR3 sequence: CASDSQFRAQLFF. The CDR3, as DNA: TGTGCTAGTGACTCCCAATTCAGGGCACAACTGTTTTTT.

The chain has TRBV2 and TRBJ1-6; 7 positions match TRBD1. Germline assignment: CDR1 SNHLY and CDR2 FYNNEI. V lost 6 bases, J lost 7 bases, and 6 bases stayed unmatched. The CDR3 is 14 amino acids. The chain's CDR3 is CASRAGTDNSPLHF. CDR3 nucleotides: TGTGCCAGCAGAGCCGGGACAGACAATTCACCCCTCCACTTT.